Listed here are 22 T cell receptor beta chains from one sample, sequenced in a study of Ad26.COV2.S vaccination and SARS-CoV-2 variants (dated by TCRdb to the early 2020s). The treatment or condition label for this specimen denotes: approximately 18 received Ad26.COV2.S at low or high dose, single or two shots; roughly five received placebo; per-sample allocation not given. Repertoires of vaccine and placebo recipients were sequenced from samples taken on day 63 after the first injection. The library was prepared using the immunoSEQ multiplex PCR assay. TCRdb took over this immuneACCESS table, retaining in-frame rearrangements with V and J assigned. Such tables are incomplete; in checked studies, under half of the missing clones stem from an unresolved V gene, and the remainder is unexplained. Across this sample there are about 440,000 clones, with about 90% seen only once. Less than 5.5% of the sample is held by the ten biggest clonotypes.

Sequences were derived from peripheral blood, sampled in a trial of Ad26.COV2.S vaccine versus placebo. Every receptor here comes from a person aged 18 to 65 who received the Ad26.COV2.S COVID-19 vaccine or a placebo.

The chain joins TRBV7-9 to TRBJ1-6; no definite D call. Trimming pared 3 bases from V and 5 bases from J, leaving 11 bases between. The CDR3 extends over 15 amino acids. Germline CDR1 SEHNR, CDR2 FQNEAQ (reference sequence). DNA for the CDR3: TGTGCCAGCAGCTTCTGGATAGCCAATAATTCACCCCTCCACTTT. Translation gives CASSFWIANNSPLHF.

V usage is TRBV27 and J usage is TRBJ2-1; 9 bases fit TRBD2. The V gene end was trimmed by 6 bases and the J gene end by 4 bases; junction bases not matched to a gene: 4. Per germline, CDR1 MNHEY and CDR2 SMNVEV (reference sequence). The CDR3 contains 14 residues. CDR3 amino acids: CASSPTSGYNEQFF. The CDR3 coding sequence is TGTGCCAGCAGCCCGACTAGCGGATACAATGAGCAGTTCTTC.

The CDR3 DNA sequence: TGTGCCAGCAGTCCCGGGACAGGCCCCTACGAGCAGTACTTC. Its translation is CASSPGTGPYEQYF. The rearrangement uses TRBV6-5 and TRBJ2-7; 8 bases match TRBD1. Looked up from germline, CDR1 is MNHEY and CDR2 is SVGAGI. This CDR3 comprises 14 residues. The junction had 5 bases not matched to a gene; V was cut back by 5 bases and J by 2 bases.

V usage is TRBV24-1 and J usage is TRBJ2-1; the match to TRBD2 covers 10 bases. The junction had 5 bases not matched to a gene; V was cut back by 3 bases and J by 4 bases. Germline V gene lookup returns CDR1 KGHDR and CDR2 SFDVKD. This CDR3 spans 16 amino acids. CDR3 protein: CATSDPGLADYNEQFF. Here the CDR3 DNA reads TGTGCCACCAGTGATCCAGGACTAGCGGATTACAATGAGCAGTTCTTC.

The chain links TRBV7-3 to TRBJ2-1; perhaps TRBD2 as D (6 bases). Per germline, CDR1 SGHTA and CDR2 FQGTGA. The CDR3 loop spans 15 amino acids. Trimming shortened V by 2 bases and J by 0 bases, and 8 bases separated the two germline ends. CDR3: CASSLSSDSYNEQFF. The CDR3 DNA is TGTGCCAGCAGCTTATCTAGCGACTCCTACAATGAGCAGTTCTTC.

The V gene is TRBV4-1, the J gene TRBJ1-6; no definite D call. The CDR3 covers 16 residues. The germline CDR1 and CDR2 sequences are MGHRA and YSYEKL. V was trimmed by 2 bases and J by 7 bases, leaving 15 bases between them. CDR3 protein: CASSQSVRAENSPLHF. The CDR3 nucleotides are TGCGCCAGCAGCCAATCCGTCCGGGCAGAAAATTCACCCCTCCACTTT.

The chain carries TRBV4-2 and TRBJ2-7; D unclear. The CDR3 is 14 residues long. Deletions cut 1 base from V and 2 bases from J, with 9 bases between. Germline V gives CDR1 LGHNA, CDR2 YNFKEQ. The CDR3 bases are TGTGCCAGCAGCCAAGCCGACGCAACCTACGAGCAGTACTTC. Its protein product is CASSQADATYEQYF.

J is TRBJ2-1 and V is TRBV10-2, with 8 bases fitting TRBD1. V lost 6 bases and J lost 2; bases outside the gene matches: 6. The CDR3 contains 15 residues. The germline V gene encodes CDR1 WSHSY and CDR2 SAAADI. The CDR3 DNA reads TGCGCCAGCAGGGCCCGGGACAGGACCTACAATGAGCAGTTCTTC. It encodes CASRARDRTYNEQFF.

The V and J genes are TRBV28 and TRBJ2-7, with 10 bases lining up with TRBD2. CDR3 length: 13 residues. The germline V gene encodes CDR1 MDHEN and CDR2 SYDVKM. With V trimmed by 7 bases and J by 5 bases, 5 bases remained unmatched. The CDR3 region is CASTSGSQDEQYF. DNA for the CDR3: TGTGCCAGCACTAGCGGGAGTCAGGACGAGCAGTACTTC. Full variable domain (outside the CDR3, taken from reference TRBV28 and TRBJ2-7): DVKVTQSSRYLVKRTGEKVFLECVQDMDHENMFWYRQDPGLGLRLIYFSYDVKMKEKGDIPEGYSVSREKKERFSLILESASTNQTSMYLCASTSGSQDEQYFGPGTRLTVT.

The gene calls are TRBV28 and TRBJ2-1; D uncertain. Trimming left V 5 bases short and J 5 bases short, with 19 bases between. In germline, CDR1 is MDHEN, CDR2 SYDVKM. The length of the CDR3 is 16 residues. CDR3 DNA sequence: TGTGCCAGCAGTCCTCGTCCGAAGCCTTTAAACAATGAGCAGTTCTTC. It translates to CASSPRPKPLNNEQFF.

This chain connects TRBV11-1 to TRBJ2-1; 7 positions match TRBD2. This CDR3 region has 15 residues. Per germline, CDR1 SGHAT and CDR2 FQDESV (reference sequence). Unmatched junction bases numbered 8, after V lost 4 bases and J lost 5 bases. The DNA for the CDR3 is TGTGCCAGCAGCTGGGACTACCAAACTGACAATGAGCAGTTCTTC. Its translation is CASSWDYQTDNEQFF.

The chain combines TRBV7-2 with TRBJ1-2, with D maybe TRBD1 (5 bases). The germline V and J ends were trimmed by 0 bases and 7 bases, with 15 bases remaining between them. The CDR3 sequence is 15 residues long. The germline V gene encodes CDR1 SGHTA and CDR2 FQGNSA. CDR3 sequence (DNA): TGTGCCAGCAGCTTAGCGAGGTCTAGGGGAGGTGGCTACACCTTC. Amino acid sequence: CASSLARSRGGGYTF.

The V and J genes are TRBV19 and TRBJ2-3; 12 positions agree with TRBD1. V was clipped by 8 bases and J by 6 bases; unmatched bases: 15. The CDR3 length is 17 residues. Per germline, CDR1 LNHDA and CDR2 SQIVND (reference sequence). The CDR3 coding sequence is TGTGCCAGTGGTTTCCGTGGGACAGGGGGCTTGGGGGATACGCAGTATTTT. Its translation: CASGFRGTGGLGDTQYF.

The V call is TRBV4-3, the J call TRBJ1-2; D gene ambiguous. Trimming left V 2 bases short and J 2 bases short, with 15 bases between. The CDR3 runs 16 residues. Germline V CDR1 and CDR2: LGHNA, YSLEER. CDR3 residues: CASSQNWQGRNYGYTF. CDR3 coding DNA: TGCGCCAGCAGCCAAAATTGGCAAGGGCGGAACTATGGCTACACCTTC.

The chain joins TRBV4-1 to TRBJ1-2, with D hard to call. CDR3 size: 15 residues. Germline-derived CDR1 and CDR2 are MGHRA and YSYEKL. Trimming shortened V by 1 base and J by 3 bases, and 12 bases separated the two germline ends. The CDR3 DNA follows: TGCGCCAGCAGCCAAGGTGCTCGGACTCACTATGGCTACACCTTC. Amino acid sequence: CASSQGARTHYGYTF.

This clone was detected only a few times. Written as DNA, the CDR3 is TGTGCCAGCAGCGACGGGACTAGTACCTACGAGCAGTACTTC. This encodes CASSDGTSTYEQYF. The chain recombines TRBV5-6 with TRBJ2-7; 8 nucleotides agree with TRBD2. The length of the CDR3 is 14 residues. Germline V gene data show CDR1 as SGHDT and CDR2 as YYEEEE. The trim removed 4 bases at V and 2 bases at J, leaving 5 bases unmatched.

This clone showed up just once. This rearrangement joins TRBV19 to TRBJ1-2; weak D call: TRBD1 (6 bases). With 7 bases removed from V and 4 bases from J, the gap between germline ends came to 10 bases. The CDR3 is made up of 12 amino acids. Germline values: CDR1 LNHDA, CDR2 SQIVND (reference sequence). CDR3 loop: CASIQGTYGYTF. In nucleotides, the CDR3 is TGTGCCAGTATACAGGGTACCTATGGCTACACCTTC.

This clone came up once. The V and J genes are TRBV19 and TRBJ2-1; maybe TRBD1 (5 bases). The ends were cut back, 5 bases at V and 4 bases at J, with 9 bases in the middle. This CDR3 has 13 amino acids. CDR1 is LNHDA and CDR2 is SQIVND in the germline V gene (reference sequence). CDR3 bases: TGTGCCAGTAGTGTCAGGGCGTACAATGAGCAGTTCTTC. Translated, it gives CASSVRAYNEQFF.

CDR3 sequence: CASSLGRRQPQHF. CDR3 DNA sequence: TGTGCCAGCAGTTTGGGGCGGCGGCAGCCCCAGCATTTT. V usage is TRBV28 and J usage is TRBJ1-5, with D tentatively TRBD1 (5 bases). The CDR3 runs 13 residues. The germline CDR1 and CDR2 sequences are MDHEN and SYDVKM. With 3 bases removed from V and 7 bases from J, the gap between germline ends came to 10 bases.

This rearrangement joins TRBV18 to TRBJ2-7; D is unclear. The CDR3 runs 15 residues. V was trimmed by 0 bases and J by 4 bases, leaving 13 bases between them. Germline CDR1 is KGHSH and CDR2 is LQKENI. The CDR3 loop is CASSPPATQDYEQYF. The CDR3 nucleotides read TGTGCCAGCTCACCACCTGCCACCCAAGATTACGAGCAGTACTTC.

This chain connects TRBV27 to TRBJ2-1; D possibly corresponds to TRBD1 (6 bases). V was pared by 1 base and J by 0 bases, with 10 bases between. From germline, CDR1 is MNHEY and CDR2 SMNVEV (reference sequence). The CDR3 consists of 16 residues. The CDR3 reads CASSLFGQPSYNEQFF. The CDR3 DNA sequence: TGTGCCAGCAGTTTATTTGGACAGCCCTCCTACAATGAGCAGTTCTTC.

This clone was detected only once. The rearrangement joins TRBV7-2 to TRBJ1-2; no definite D call. V was shortened by 5 bases and J by 1 base, with 14 bases between the two germline ends. There are 15 residues in the CDR3. CDR1 and CDR2 from the germline V gene are SGHTA and FQGNSA. The DNA of the CDR3 is TGTGCCAGCAGCCACACAGAGTTCTATAACTATGGCTACACCTTC. Its translation is CASSHTEFYNYGYTF.